The rows below give T cell receptor beta chains drawn from one sample of a study of regulatory T cells in long-lasting Graves disease. From the multiplex PCR reads, TCRdb called clonotypes with MiXCR, one entry per CDR3 protein. The sample holds some 500,000 distinct CDR3 sequences, about 16% seen once. The data were also submitted as part of a second study, on T cells in Graves' hyperthyroidism and ophthalmopathy.

This material consisted of peripheral blood mononuclear cells (PBMCs), taken at new diagnosis, from a patient treated with antithyroid drugs. The receptors derive from a woman aged 35-60 years with Graves disease. CDR3s include the opening cysteine and the closing phenylalanine or tryptophan. Each record gives: V gene, CDR3 length, clone size, J gene, D gene, CDR3 DNA, CDR3 protein. A D gene is named only where the DNA matches it firmly. Not all rows give a size; the values are once, few, many and, for expanded clones, a class.

>TRBV3-1|16|many|TRBJ2-3|TRBD2
TGTGCCAGCAGTCGGGGGAGCGGGGGGGTCACAGATACGCAGTATTTT
CASSRGSGGVTDTQYF
>TRBV2|14|few|TRBJ2-5|-
TGTGCCAGCAGTGAAGTATTGGTTCAAGAGACCCAGTACTTC
CASSEVLVQETQYF
>TRBV6-5|17|many|TRBJ2-7|-
TGTGCCAGCAGTTACTCGAGTAGGGGGTTATGGGACTACGAGCAGTACTTC
CASSYSSRGLWDYEQYF
>TRBV28|13|many|TRBJ2-7|-
TGTGCCAGCAGTTTAAGGGGGACTTACGAGCAGTACTTC
CASSLRGTYEQYF
>TRBV6-1|17|-|TRBJ2-5|TRBD2
TGTGCCAGCTGGGACCTAACCGGGACTAGCGGGCACGCGGGCCAGTACTTC
CASWDLTGTSGHAGQYF
>TRBV28|19|-|TRBJ1-5|-
TGTGCCAGCAGATCGCTCAACCCCTGGGACGCGCATAGCAATCAGCCCCAGCATTTT
CASRSLNPWDAHSNQPQHF
>TRBV4-2|16|-|TRBJ2-7|-
TGTGCCAGCAGCCAAGAATCCCAACTAGGTCTCTACGAGCAGTACTTC
CASSQESQLGLYEQYF
>TRBV25-1|13|few|TRBJ1-4|TRBD1
TGTGCCAGCAGTGGAGACAGGGGTGAAAAACTGTTTTTT
CASSGDRGEKLFF
>TRBV5-1|16|many|TRBJ1-1|-
TGCGCCAGCAGCTTGGCGGGGGGGGGACATTGGGCTGAAGCTTTCTTT
CASSLAGGGHWAEAFF
>TRBV6-2/TRBV6-3|14|-|TRBJ1-2|-
TGTGCCAGCAGTTACCGCCGGGAGACAGATGGCTACACCTTC
CASSYRRETDGYTF
>TRBV11-3|13|-|TRBJ2-7|-
TGTGCCAGCAGGGACTCAAGCTCCTACGAGCAGTACTTC
CASRDSSSYEQYF
>TRBV5-4|16|-|TRBJ1-6|-
TGTGCCAGCAGCTTGGCCGGAGCCGCATATAATTCACCCCTCCACTTT
CASSLAGAAYNSPLHF
>TRBV7-9|16|-|TRBJ2-2|TRBD2
TGTGCCAGCAGCCCCGGTTGGGCGGGGGACACCGGGGAGCTGTTTTTT
CASSPGWAGDTGELFF
>TRBV20-1|11|many|TRBJ2-1|-
TGCAGTGCTAGAGACGTAGCCAGGCCGGTCTTC
CSARDVARPVF
>TRBV6-1|13|many|TRBJ1-5|TRBD1
TGTGCCAGCAGCTCCACAGGGGTCCAGCCCCAGCATTTT
CASSSTGVQPQHF
>TRBV7-3|14|-|TRBJ1-1|-
TGTGCCAGCAGCTTGGACCAGGCCACCTCGAAAACTTTCTTT
CASSLDQATSKTFF
>TRBV6-5|17|few|TRBJ2-6|-
TGTGCCAGCAGTTACTTCGCGGCAGTTGGTGGGGCCAACGTCCTGACTTTC
CASSYFAAVGGANVLTF
>TRBV9|15|few|TRBJ1-6|-
TGTGCCAGCAGCGTAGGGCCGTCAGGAGATTCACCCCTCCACTTT
CASSVGPSGDSPLHF
>TRBV12-3/TRBV12-4|14|many|TRBJ1-2|TRBD1
TGTGCCAGCAGTCCTTGGGACAGGGAGGATGGCTACACCTTC
CASSPWDREDGYTF
>TRBV5-5|17|-|TRBJ1-3|TRBD1
TGTGCCAGCAGCAGCCGGGACAGGCCGCCTCTTGGAAACACCATATATTTT
CASSSRDRPPLGNTIYF
>TRBV2|15|many|TRBJ1-6|-
TGTGCCAGCAGCCGGGACGGCGGATATAATTCACCCCTCCACTTT
CASSRDGGYNSPLHF
>TRBV7-3|21|-|TRBJ2-2|-
TGTGCCAGCAGCTTAAAATTCGAGAAGTTCGCTTGGGGGGCCAACACCGGGGAGCTGTTTTTT
CASSLKFEKFAWGANTGELFF
>TRBV4-2|12|-|TRBJ1-1|-
TGTGCCAGCAGCCAGACACCCGGGCGAGCTTTCTTT
CASSQTPGRAFF
>TRBV4-1|16|-|TRBJ2-3|TRBD1
TGCGCCAGCAGCCAACGATCACAGGGGGCAGGTGATACGCAGTATTTT
CASSQRSQGAGDTQYF
>TRBV28|13|many|TRBJ1-1|TRBD1
TGTGCCAGCAGCCTGACAGGGCGGCAGTCGGCTTTCTTT
CASSLTGRQSAFF
>TRBV20-1|13|many|TRBJ1-2|-
TGCAGTGCTAGGTGGGGATCTAACTATGGCTACACCTTC
CSARWGSNYGYTF
>TRBV30|17|-|TRBJ1-2|-
TGTGCCTGGGGGCCGGGTCGGACCCTACTAGGGGGCTATGGCTACACCTTC
CAWGPGRTLLGGYGYTF
>TRBV12-3/TRBV12-4|15|many|TRBJ1-2|TRBD1
TGTGCCAGCAGTTTCGGGGACAGGGTTAGGTATGGCTACACCTTC
CASSFGDRVRYGYTF
>TRBV2|13|few|TRBJ1-1|-
TGTGCCAGCGGCCTGGGTATGAACACTGAAGCTTTCTTT
CASGLGMNTEAFF
>TRBV4-1|14|few|TRBJ1-1|-
TGCGCCAGCAGCCAAGAAGGGCTGAACACTGAAGCTTTCTTT
CASSQEGLNTEAFF
>TRBV10-3|13|few|TRBJ1-2|-
TGTGCCATCAGTGAGGATCCTAACTATGGCTACACCTTC
CAISEDPNYGYTF
>TRBV3-1|15|once|TRBJ2-7|TRBD1
TGTGCCAGCAGCCAAGCTCCGGGACAGGGGGGCGAGCAGTACTTC
CASSQAPGQGGEQYF
>TRBV5-1|14|few|TRBJ1-1|-
TGCGCCAGCGGCGAAGGGGTCGGGGACACTGAAGCTTTCTTT
CASGEGVGDTEAFF
>TRBV5-1|14|many|TRBJ1-2|TRBD1
TGCGCCAGCAGCCCCCAGGGGGTGGACTATGGCTACACCTTC
CASSPQGVDYGYTF
>TRBV11-2|14|-|TRBJ2-2|-
TGTGCCAGCAGCCCGCAGGGGAGGGCCGGGGAGCTGTTTTTT
CASSPQGRAGELFF
>TRBV2|16|many|TRBJ1-1|-
TGTGCCAGCAGTGGCCCCTCGGGGGGGTTGAACACTGAAGCTTTCTTT
CASSGPSGGLNTEAFF